The T cell receptor beta chain under discussion was sequenced for a study of blood T cell repertoires in COVID-19. About the study: Samples representing acute and convalescent COVID-19 were sourced from the United States, Italy and Spain. T cells, B-cell-depleted T cells, or PBMCs supplied cDNA or gDNA.

Methods used by the authors: Amplified reference gene primers provided the basis for estimating nucleated cell counts. Sequencing was performed with immunoSEQ multiplex PCR; in TCRdb, only in-frame clones are kept and a portion is missing. V, J and clone size are those of that table, while D and trimming were read from the DNA. Here the sample spans around 270,000 clones, approximately 89% being singletons. Material: peripheral blood. The receptor was isolated from a man in his forties who had recovered from COVID-19.

CDR3 bases: TGTGCCAGCAGCCAAGGGCTAGCGGGGCGAGGCGGGGAGCTGTTTTTT. Protein product: CASSQGLAGRGGELFF. The V and J genes are TRBV3-1 (or the pseudogene TRBV3-2) and TRBJ2-2, with 9 bases aligning to TRBD2. This CDR3 has 16 residues. Losses at the gene ends were 1 base for V and 7 bases for J; bases not matched to a gene: 7. The germline gives CDR1 LGHDT, CDR2 YNNKEL (reference sequence).